One and the same sample provided the 28 T cell receptor beta chains below, sequenced in a study of control samples from healthy donors and cancer patients. Repertoires were generated with immunoSEQ multiplex PCR, while TCRdb's copy carries only in-frame clones and drops some. This sample has 13,000 to 15,000 clones, with approximately 75% found just once. The sample consisted of formalin-fixed, paraffin-embedded tissue. The receptors here all came from a female donor with lung cancer.

The V gene is TRBV15, the J gene TRBJ2-1; D unclear. CDR1 is LNHNV and CDR2 is YYDKDF in the germline V gene (reference sequence). The CDR3 spans 16 residues. The V end lost 0 bases, the J end lost 6 bases, and 15 bases lay between the germline ends. CDR3 sequence (DNA): TGTGCCACCAGCAGAGATTCTCTCCTAGGAATCAATGAGCAGTTCTTC. It is translated as CATSRDSLLGINEQFF.

J is TRBJ2-1 and V is TRBV19; 12 bases are shared with TRBD2. With 3 bases clipped from V and 9 bases from J, the junction kept 9 bases outside the gene matches. Germline V gene data show CDR1 as LNHDA and CDR2 as SQIVND (reference sequence). The CDR3 loop spans 16 amino acids. The CDR3 bases are TGTGCCAGTAGTATCCGGCTAGCGGGAGGGCCGGGTGAGCAGTTCTTC. It is translated as CASSIRLAGGPGEQFF.

The chain couples TRBV6-2 or TRBV6-3 to TRBJ2-6, with D unresolved. Germline values: CDR1 MNHEY, CDR2 SVGEGT. This CDR3 is 17 amino acids long. The V and J ends lost 0 bases and 2 bases respectively, with 11 bases between them. The CDR3 DNA is TGTGCCAGCAGTTACTCGATACAGTCGACTGGGGCCAACGTCCTGACTTTC. Amino acid sequence: CASSYSIQSTGANVLTF.

J is TRBJ2-1 and V is TRBV6-6; possible D gene TRBD1, 7 bases. CDR3 length: 14 amino acids. Trimming removed 6 bases from V and 4 bases from J, with 13 bases in between. Germline-derived CDR1 and CDR2 are MNHNY and SVGAGI (reference sequence). The CDR3, as DNA: TGTGCCAGCAGGAGACAGGGACTTTACAATGAGCAGTTCTTC. This translates into CASRRQGLYNEQFF.

This chain links TRBV5-1 with TRBJ1-2; a weak D match, TRBD1 (5 bases). The germline gives CDR1 SGHRS, CDR2 YFSETQ. CDR3 size: 16 residues. V lost 1 base to trimming and J lost 8 bases, with 21 bases between them. CDR3 region: CASSLSPERGTGGYTF. DNA for the CDR3: TGCGCCAGCAGCTTGAGCCCCGAGAGAGGGACTGGGGGCTACACCTTC.

The chain's CDR3 is CASSEGGTSGYNEQFF. The CDR3 region has the DNA TGTGCCAGCAGTGAAGGGGGGACTAGCGGGTACAATGAGCAGTTCTTC. The V gene is TRBV6-4, the J gene TRBJ2-1, with TRBD2 identical over 12 bases. Germline CDR1 is MRHNA and CDR2 is SNTAGT. V gave up 3 bases and J gave up 4 bases; unmatched junction bases: 4. The CDR3 runs 16 residues.

The chain is built from TRBV6-2 or TRBV6-3 and TRBJ2-7; D is perhaps TRBD2 (6 bases). The CDR3 has 13 residues. The germline V gene encodes CDR1 MNHEY and CDR2 SVGEGT. Trimming pared 2 bases from V and 7 bases from J, leaving 12 bases between. The CDR3 bases are TGTGCCAGCAGTTACGAAGGGGCGGGGGAGCAGTACTTC. Its translation: CASSYEGAGEQYF.

The chain links TRBV7-2 to TRBJ1-2, with D tentatively TRBD1 (5 bases). Trimming removed 1 base at V and 4 bases at J, with 13 bases between. Germline V gives CDR1 SGHTA, CDR2 FQGNSA. The CDR3 contains 15 residues. The CDR3 here is CASSLGFTDSYGYTF. In nucleotides, the CDR3 is TGTGCCAGCAGCTTAGGTTTTACAGACAGCTATGGCTACACCTTC.

This chain connects TRBV18 to TRBJ2-5; no definite D call. CDR1 is KGHSH, CDR2 LQKENI, per germline. Deletions cut 3 bases from V and 2 bases from J, with 13 bases between. The CDR3 loop spans 15 amino acids. The CDR3 DNA reads TGTGCCAGCTCACCCACCCGGCAGCAGCAAGAGACCCAGTACTTC. This translates into CASSPTRQQQETQYF.

The chain carries TRBV13 and TRBJ2-3, with 9 bases fitting TRBD1. This CDR3 has 14 amino acids. V was pared by 5 bases and J by 5 bases, with 5 bases of the junction left unmatched. From germline, CDR1 is PRHDT and CDR2 FYEKMQ (reference sequence). CDR3 nucleotides: TGTGCCAGCAGCACAGGGGGCGAGGTAGATACGCAGTATTTT. This codes for CASSTGGEVDTQYF. Full variable domain (remainder filled in from reference TRBV13 and TRBJ2-3): AAGVIQSPRHLIKEKRETATLKCYPIPRHDTVYWYQQGPGQDPQFLISFYEKMQSDKGSIPDRFSAQQFSDYHSELNMSSLELGDSALYFCASSTGGEVDTQYFGPGTRLTVL.

The CDR3 here is CASSMGQGAKTEAFF. In DNA, the CDR3 is TGTGCCAGTAGTATGGGACAGGGGGCAAAGACTGAAGCTTTCTTT. This chain uses TRBV19 with TRBJ1-1; TRBD1 matches at 12 bases. V lost 3 bases and J lost 5; bases outside the gene matches: 4. Germline V CDR1 and CDR2: LNHDA, SQIVND (reference sequence). CDR3 length equals 15 residues.

V gene TRBV7-8 combines with J gene TRBJ1-1; D is undetermined. The CDR3 contains 13 residues. Germline CDR1 and CDR2: SGHVS and FQNEAQ. V lost 6 bases, J lost 4 bases, and 12 bases lay in between. The CDR3 region is CASRARLGTEAFF. As DNA, the CDR3 is TGTGCCAGCAGGGCAAGACTGGGCACTGAAGCTTTCTTT.

The genes are TRBV7-9 and TRBJ1-1; D is possibly TRBD1 (5 bases). The V end was cut by 0 bases, the J end by 6 bases, with 14 bases between. The V gene's germline CDR1 is SEHNR and CDR2 FQNEAQ (reference sequence). The CDR3 is made up of 15 amino acids. As DNA, the CDR3 is TGTGCCAGCAGCTTAGCGCGGGGGGTCGGCGCTGAAGCTTTCTTT. It yields the protein CASSLARGVGAEAFF.

As for this clone: Other DNA sequences within the sample encode an identical CDR3. The V call is TRBV7-2, the J call TRBJ2-5, with D unclear. The length of the CDR3 is 12 residues. Germline CDR1 and CDR2: SGHTA and FQGNSA. The germline V and J ends were trimmed by 1 base and 5 bases, with 5 bases remaining between them. The CDR3 DNA reads TGTGCCAGCAGCTTAGTTAGGGAGACCCAGTACTTC. Protein: CASSLVRETQYF.

The V gene is TRBV24-1, the J gene TRBJ2-5; perhaps TRBD2 as D (6 bases). V gave up 1 base and J gave up 5 bases, with 13 bases separating them. The length of the CDR3 is 15 residues. Germline V lookup: CDR1 KGHDR, CDR2 SFDVKD. The CDR3 protein is CATSDFAGGRETQYF. The CDR3 DNA reads as TGTGCCACCAGTGATTTTGCCGGGGGTCGGGAGACCCAGTACTTC.

A single count supports this clone. The chain uses TRBV6-5 and TRBJ1-5; D is ambiguous. The CDR3 sequence is 12 residues long. In germline, CDR1 is MNHEY, CDR2 SVGAGI. Trimming cost V 6 bases and J 15 bases, with 18 bases left between them. The CDR3 spells CASSALNGPMHF. Written as DNA, the CDR3 is TGTGCCAGCAGCGCCTTGAATGGGCCGATGCATTTT.

The chain uses TRBV6-5 and TRBJ2-1; TRBD2 matches 11 bases. The CDR3 is made up of 14 amino acids. V lost 6 bases, J lost 5 bases, and 3 bases stayed unmatched. CDR1 is MNHEY and CDR2 is SVGAGI in the germline V gene. The CDR3 here is CASRDSGRDNEQFF. The CDR3 coding sequence is TGTGCCAGCAGAGATAGCGGGAGGGACAATGAGCAGTTCTTC.

This chain links TRBV4-2 with TRBJ2-1, with 12 bases aligning to TRBD2. Trimming at V came to 0 bases and at J to 4 bases, leaving 4 bases not matched to a gene. The CDR3 loop spans 17 amino acids. The germline V gene has CDR1 LGHNA and CDR2 YNFKEQ. In DNA form, the CDR3 reads TGTGCCAGCAGCCAAGAACTAGCGGGGGGTATGTACAATGAGCAGTTCTTC. It encodes CASSQELAGGMYNEQFF.

V gene TRBV10-3 combines with J gene TRBJ2-3; TRBD1 might be the D (6 bases). V was clipped by 5 bases and J by 4 bases, with 16 bases between them. In germline, CDR1 is ENHRY, CDR2 SYGVKD. The CDR3 covers 15 residues. The DNA for the CDR3 is TGTGCCATCAGTTTCAAACAGGGTCCCGCAGATACGCAGTATTTT. Residues: CAISFKQGPADTQYF.

The CDR3 protein is CASSQDRRREQYF. The CDR3 nucleotides are TGTGCCAGCAGCCAAGATCGACGGCGGGAGCAGTACTTC. The chain recombines TRBV3-1 (or the pseudogene TRBV3-2) with TRBJ2-7; no clear D gene. Germline V CDR1 and CDR2: LGHDT, YNNKEL (reference sequence). Trimming cost V 0 bases and J 7 bases, with 10 bases left between them. This CDR3 comprises 13 residues.

The genes are TRBV27 and TRBJ1-2; TRBD1 might be the D (5 bases). The V gene's germline CDR1 is MNHEY and CDR2 SMNVEV (reference sequence). With 3 bases removed from V and 6 bases from J, the gap between germline ends came to 8 bases. The CDR3 sequence is 12 residues long. The CDR3 protein is CASSLGGDGYTF. The CDR3 DNA reads as TGTGCCAGCAGTTTGGGAGGGGATGGCTACACCTTC.

This clone was seen a few times. The same CDR3 arises from other DNA sequences in this sample as well. The gene calls are TRBV6-1 and TRBJ2-7, with a weak D call TRBD2 (6 bases). V gave up 3 bases and J gave up 4 bases, with 7 bases separating them. Per the germline V gene, CDR1 is MNHNS and CDR2 is SASEGT. CDR3 size: 12 residues. Written as DNA, the CDR3 is TGTGCCAGCAGTGAGGCGGGATACGAGCAGTACTTC. This encodes CASSEAGYEQYF.

The chain has TRBV7-3 and TRBJ2-1; TRBD1 aligns across 8 bases. Trimming cost V 5 bases and J 5 bases; bases outside gene matches: 8. Germline-derived CDR1 and CDR2 are SGHTA and FQGTGA. The CDR3 is made up of 15 amino acids. The CDR3: CASSISATGDNEQFF. Written as DNA, the CDR3 is TGTGCCAGCAGCATTAGTGCGACAGGGGACAATGAGCAGTTCTTC.

The V and J genes are TRBV7-9 and TRBJ2-7; 10 nucleotides agree with TRBD2. Losses at the gene ends were 2 bases for V and 2 bases for J; bases not matched to a gene: 12. This CDR3 region has 18 residues. Germline V gene sequence: CDR1 SEHNR, CDR2 FQNEAQ (reference sequence). The DNA for the CDR3 is TGTGCCAGCAGCTTAAGCGGGCGGGGACTAGCGTTTCCCTACGAGCAGTACTTC. Protein product: CASSLSGRGLAFPYEQYF.

The chain joins TRBV7-8 to TRBJ2-2; 8 nucleotides line up with TRBD2. The CDR3 loop spans 18 amino acids. Germline V gene lookup returns CDR1 SGHVS and CDR2 FQNEAQ. Trimming at V came to 0 bases and at J to 2 bases, leaving 8 bases not matched to a gene. For the CDR3, the DNA is TGTGCCAGCAGCTTAGCGCCAAGCGGGGGCCCAAACACCGGGGAGCTGTTTTTT. Its translation: CASSLAPSGGPNTGELFF.

The chain carries TRBV4-2 and TRBJ1-2; D is perhaps TRBD1 (6 bases). CDR1 LGHNA and CDR2 YNFKEQ come from the germline V gene. The V and J ends lost 3 bases and 7 bases respectively, with 15 bases between them. The CDR3 contains 14 residues. The CDR3 region is CASSQVLGGRGYTF. As DNA, the CDR3 is TGTGCCAGCAGCCAGGTTCTGGGGGGCCGTGGCTACACCTTC.

The chain joins TRBV29-1 to TRBJ1-2; D call uncertain. The V gene's germline CDR1 is SQVTM and CDR2 ANQGSEA. The V gene lost 5 bases and the J gene lost 4 bases, with 11 bases spanning the gap. CDR3 length: 12 amino acids. DNA for the CDR3: TGCAGCGTTCGGCACGAGAGCTATGGCTACACCTTC. Translating gives CSVRHESYGYTF. Using reference TRBV29-1 and TRBJ1-2 for the parts outside the CDR3, the full variable domain is SAVISQKPSRDICQRGTSLTIQCQVDSQVTMMFWYRQQPGQSLTLIATANQGSEATYESGFVIDKFPISRPNLTFSTLTVSNMSPEDSSIYLCSVRHESYGYTFGSGTRLTVV.

This clone was seen only once. V and J are TRBV6-5 and TRBJ1-5, with TRBD1 matching 9 bases. Germline V gene data show CDR1 as MNHEY and CDR2 as SVGAGI. The CDR3 length is 15 residues. V trimming: 5 bases; J trimming: 3 bases; junction bases outside the gene matches: 5. The CDR3 nucleotides read TGTGCCAGCAGTCTTCTACAGGGGGCCAATCAGCCCCAGCATTTT. Its protein product is CASSLLQGANQPQHF.